Below, 5 T cell receptor beta chains from the same sample are listed, as sequenced in a study of T cells after yellow fever vaccination. TCRdb analysed the 5' RACE reads with MiXCR anew, one entry per CDR3 protein. The repertoire holds 360,000 or so distinct CDR3 sequences, with 9.5% to 13% as singletons. The sequences come from PBMCs, collected on the day of the first yellow fever vaccination. These receptor sequences come from a man between 18 and 29 years old who received the YFV17D yellow fever vaccine.

This clonotype was detected only once. The chain joins TRBV7-2 to TRBJ1-1, with D unclear. The CDR3 length is 14 residues. The germline gives CDR1 SGHTA, CDR2 FQGNSA. V dropped 2 bases and J dropped 8 bases, with 15 bases sitting between them. CDR3 in amino acids: CASSLNQAPTEAFF. In nucleotides, the CDR3 is TGTGCCAGCAGCTTAAATCAGGCCCCAACGGAAGCTTTCTTT.

V gene TRBV5-4 combines with J gene TRBJ1-1; D might be TRBD1 (5 bases). The CDR3 is 14 amino acids. Germline lookup yields CDR1 SGHNT and CDR2 YYREEE (reference sequence). V lost 0 bases and J 4 bases, leaving 10 bases between the germline ends. CDR3 sequence reads: CASSLDWGTTEAFF. In nucleotides, the CDR3 is TGTGCCAGCAGCTTGGATTGGGGGACCACTGAAGCTTTCTTT. Full variable domain (outside the CDR3, taken from reference TRBV5-4 and TRBJ1-1): ETGVTQSPTHLIKTRGQQVTLRCSSQSGHNTVSWYQQALGQGPQFIFQYYREEENGRGNFPPRFSGLQFPNYSSELNVNALELDDSALYLCASSLDWGTTEAFFGQGTRLTVV.

V and J are TRBV29-1 and TRBJ2-1, with D possibly TRBD2 on 6 matching bases. Per germline, CDR1 SQVTM and CDR2 ANQGSEA. V lost 3 bases to trimming and J lost 4 bases, with 22 bases between them. The CDR3 runs to 17 residues. The CDR3 coding sequence is TGCAGCGTTGAGGAACTCCGCGGGGCCAGACCGTACAATGAGCAGTTCTTC. This encodes CSVEELRGARPYNEQFF.

The chain couples TRBV10-3 to TRBJ2-5; TRBD1 is a possible D gene (5 bases). Trimming shortened V by 2 bases and J by 1 base, and 5 bases separated the two germline ends. There are 13 residues in the CDR3. Germline CDR1 is ENHRY and CDR2 is SYGVKD. CDR3 nucleotides: TGTGCCATCAGTGAGCAGGGCCAAGAGACCCAGTACTTC. Translated, it gives CAISEQGQETQYF.

Ten or more counts support this clonotype. The genes are TRBV4-3 and TRBJ2-1, with 8 bases matching TRBD2. The germline gives CDR1 LGHNA, CDR2 YSLEER. After removal of 4 bases from V and 6 bases from J, the junction contained 11 bases not matched to a gene. This CDR3 has 16 residues. CDR3 protein: CASSPSGTRGSNEQFF. CDR3 in DNA: TGCGCCAGCAGCCCATCGGGGACTAGAGGGTCCAATGAGCAGTTCTTC.